This TCR beta chain was sequenced for a study of blood T cell repertoires in COVID-19 (dated by TCRdb to about 2020). Looking at the study overall: The collaborator samples originated in the United States, Italy and Spain and spanned the acute and convalescent phases of COVID-19. The prospective study material was composed of cDNA or gDNA derived from T cells, B-cell-depleted T cells, or PBMCs. The dataset comprised deeply sampled blood TCRbeta repertoires from subjects exposed to, actively infected with, or recovered from COVID-19. The repertoires were released in a freely available public database intended as a resource for research on the immune response to SARS-CoV-2. The samples were drawn from two sources: the first 160 participants of the ongoing ImmuneRACE study, and 1,000 to 1,500 subjects contributed by 6 global collaborators. Sample metadata almost always included a de-identified subject ID, COVID-19 status, age in years and sex. Where HLA class I and class II types were available, the types were taken from metadata supplied by the sample provider, not from assay-based typing. What the research found in general, with its limitations: The amount of clinical and demographic metadata varied by source and participant and was provided uncurated.

Concerning this clone: This clone's antigen is unknown. No base qualities exist here, and no much larger clone lies one base off it.

The immunoSEQ Assay, a bias-controlled multiplex PCR, was used to amplify TCRbeta CDR3 regions from genomic DNA. The authors processed their data as follows. The number of nucleated cells in each sample was estimated from the amplification of reference gene primers within the assay. Sequence reads were collapsed and filtered to measure the absolute abundance of every unique TCRbeta CDR3 rearrangement. For each sample, productive Simpson clonality was calculated as the square root of Simpson's diversity index across productive rearrangements. TCRdb retrieved this table from immuneACCESS and kept in-frame rearrangements only. Not all clones are present; in checked studies, unresolved V genes account for under half, and no reason is known for the remainder. That table is the source of V, J and clone size, and D and trimming were worked out from the DNA. This sample comprises around 250,000 clones, 80% to 85% of them detected only once. Of the sample, 1.5% is held by the ten largest clones.

Another Seattle source contributed samples from volunteer blood donors who had recovered from COVID-19. Collaborating institutions collected whole blood in K2EDTA tubes following their own protocols. For TCRbeta analysis, collaborators shipped samples in one of three forms: frozen whole blood, isolated PBMCs, or DNA extracted from either of those sample types. The germline V gene supplies CDR1 SGHRS and CDR2 YFSETQ. V loses 5 bases, J loses 0 bases, and the germline ends lie 12 bases apart. Inclusive of the bounding cysteine and phenylalanine, the CDR3 is 15 residues long. Left in the record is the CDR3 DNA by itself, 45 bases read in frame from the first base.

Recombination connected TRBV5-1 to TRBJ1-3; matching of 5 bases hints at TRBD1 as the D gene. The sample comprised peripheral blood. The clonotype originates from a woman in her thirties or forties who had recovered from COVID-19. At the DNA level, the sequence is TGCGCCAGCAGTTGGGGGGAAAGCTCTGGAAACACCATATATTTT. This codes for CASSWGESSGNTIYF. Here the CDR3 is joined to the reference TRBV5-1 and TRBJ1-3 genes, and the full variable domain is: KAGVTQTPRYLIKTRGQQVTLSCSPISGHRSVSWYQQTPGQGLQFLFEYFSETQRNKGNFPGRFSGRQFSNSRSEMNVSTLELGDSALYLCASSWGESSGNTIYFGEGSWLTVV.